The 7 T cell receptor beta chains in this list originate from one sample, sequenced in a study of blood T cell repertoires in COVID-19. Some clones are missing from TCRdb's copy, which holds only in-frame ones; the method was immunoSEQ multiplex PCR. The sample gives around 80,000 clones, about four fifths of which show up once; 9% to 10% is in the top ten. Sequences were obtained from peripheral blood. All receptors derive from a human donor in a cohort sampled during active COVID-19.

In this sample, this clone turned up a few times. The V call is TRBV28, the J call TRBJ1-1, with no clear D. Trimming took off 8 bases at V and 7 bases at J, with 11 bases between the two ends. From germline, CDR1 is MDHEN and CDR2 SYDVKM. The CDR3 extends over 11 amino acids. The CDR3 nucleotides read TGTGCCAGCGGGGAGGGCGGTGAAGCTTTCTTT. Residues: CASGEGGEAFF.

This clone showed up just once. The chain couples TRBV28 to TRBJ1-6, with D perhaps matching TRBD1 (5 bases). There are 16 residues in the CDR3. V lost 5 bases and J lost 5, with 16 bases in between. Per the germline V gene, CDR1 is MDHEN and CDR2 is SYDVKM. The CDR3 region has the DNA TGTGCCAGCAGTCCATCTGCCGCGGGGGATAATTCACCCCTCCACTTT. Protein: CASSPSAAGDNSPLHF.

CDR3 in DNA: TGCGCCAGCAGCTTGGCAGGGTATGGGTACGAGCAGTACTTC. It encodes CASSLAGYGYEQYF. The chain couples TRBV5-1 to TRBJ2-7, with TRBD1 as a possible D gene (5 bases). The CDR3 contains 14 residues. The germline V and J ends were trimmed by 0 bases and 4 bases, with 11 bases remaining between them. The germline V gene has CDR1 SGHRS and CDR2 YFSETQ.

V gene TRBV14 combines with J gene TRBJ2-7; D is undetermined. The CDR3 totals 13 residues. From germline, CDR1 is SGHDN and CDR2 FVKESK. The V gene lost 6 bases and the J gene lost 0 bases, with 9 bases spanning the gap. CDR3 region: CASSLPSSYEQYF. The CDR3 nucleotides are TGTGCCAGCAGTCTCCCGAGCTCCTACGAGCAGTACTTC.

This clone came up a few times. The chain is built from TRBV5-4 and TRBJ2-5; D is perhaps TRBD1 (6 bases). Germline CDR1 reads SGHNT; CDR2 reads YYREEE (reference sequence). The CDR3 loop spans 15 amino acids. V was cut by 4 bases and J by 5 bases, with 18 bases left in between. DNA for the CDR3: TGTGCCAGCAGCCGAAAACAGGGTGGTTTGGAGACCCAGTACTTC. Its protein product is CASSRKQGGLETQYF.

V is TRBV5-5 and J is TRBJ2-5, with D perhaps TRBD1 (7 bases). This CDR3 is built from 15 residues. Germline V gene lookup returns CDR1 SGHKS and CDR2 YYEKEE (reference sequence). V gave up 4 bases and J gave up 1 base, with 14 bases separating them. CDR3 protein: CASSLQGRTQETQYF. DNA for the CDR3: TGTGCCAGCAGCCTACAGGGGAGGACCCAAGAGACCCAGTACTTC.

The gene calls are TRBV6-5 and TRBJ2-5, with a weak D call TRBD2 (5 bases). Germline CDR1 MNHEY, CDR2 SVGAGI. Trimming left V 5 bases short and J 6 bases short, with 16 bases between. The CDR3 extends over 14 amino acids. The CDR3 is CASSPPEAGKTQYF. The CDR3 coding sequence is TGTGCCAGCAGTCCTCCGGAGGCCGGGAAGACCCAGTACTTC.